This section outlines one T cell receptor (beta chain) sequence together with its context. The antigen remains unidentified. The CDR3 has 17 residues. The V end lost 3 bases, the J end lost 8 bases, and 22 bases lay between the germline ends. CDR1 MDHEN and CDR2 SYDVKM come from the germline V gene. This sample is part of a study of T cell clonotyping in hematopoietic cell transplantation. The study, taken as a whole, reports: Few recipient clonotypes overlapped donors; over 97% were de novo at given depth.

TCRdb keeps only in-frame clones here, not all; method: immunoSEQ multiplex PCR. The repertoire holds 15,000 to 20,000 clones, with 80% to 95% as singletons. This chain links TRBV28 with TRBJ1-4, with D possibly matching TRBD1 (5 bases). The sample comprised peripheral blood mononuclear cells. The sequence derives from a man aged 40-49 years in good health. Some clones in this sample may be carry-over from other donors' samples. In DNA form, the CDR3 reads TGTGCCAGCAGTTTCCCCCCCTTGGGGGAGTCCGAAGAAAAACTGTTTTTT. Its translation is CASSFPPLGESEEKLFF.